This entry lists 11 T cell receptor beta chains sequenced from one sample in a study of cytomegalovirus exposure and HLA in healthy donors. The PCR used 60 Vbeta and 13 Jbeta primers. Assay: immunoSEQ multiplex PCR; the TCRdb copy retains only in-frame clones and omits some. The table shows 150,000 to 200,000 clones, with about 75% occurring only once. The sequenced material came from PBMCs. Receptors were obtained from a woman aged 40 to 49 in good health and CMV-seropositive.

The chain couples TRBV11-2 to TRBJ2-2; 9 nucleotides line up with TRBD2. This CDR3 contains 15 residues. V trimming: 11 bases; J trimming: 5 bases; junction bases outside the gene matches: 12. Germline V gene sequence: CDR1 SGHAT, CDR2 FQNNGV. The CDR3 is CAVSSGLAGTGELFF. As DNA, the CDR3 is TGTGCCGTCAGTTCCGGTCTAGCGGGAACCGGGGAGCTGTTTTTT.

The rearrangement uses TRBV29-1 and TRBJ2-5; tentative D call: TRBD1 (6 bases). The closer fit of TRBJ2-7 to the DNA end suggests the J call may be wrong. The CDR3 is 13 residues long. In germline, CDR1 is SQVTM, CDR2 ANQGSEA. CDR3 amino acids: CSVESDSSYEQYF. CDR3 nucleotide sequence: TGCAGCGTTGAGTCGGACAGTTCCTACGAGCAGTACTTC.

The gene calls are TRBV6-1 and TRBJ1-2, with D uncertain. Germline CDR1 and CDR2: MNHNS and SASEGT. The CDR3 contains 13 residues. The ends were cut back, 0 bases at V and 2 bases at J, with 4 bases in the middle. The chain's CDR3 is CASSEAENYGYTF. Here the CDR3 DNA reads TGTGCCAGCAGTGAAGCCGAGAACTATGGCTACACCTTC.

The genes are TRBV25-1 and TRBJ2-1; TRBD2 agrees at 7 bases. CDR3 length: 14 residues. V shed 1 base, J shed 15 bases, and the junction held 12 bases outside the gene matches. CDR1 is MGHDK and CDR2 is SYGVNS in the germline V gene. The CDR3 reads CASSESVVAGRSFF. The DNA for the CDR3 is TGTGCCAGCAGTGAATCGGTCGTAGCGGGTCGGTCGTTCTTC.

This chain joins TRBV15 and TRBJ2-7; D possibly corresponds to TRBD1 (5 bases). The CDR3 is 14 residues long. Germline CDR1 and CDR2: LNHNV and YYDKDF (reference sequence). Trimming took off 0 bases at V and 5 bases at J, with 11 bases between the two ends. Written as DNA, the CDR3 is TGTGCCACCAGCAGAGATCTTGCCAGGGACGAGCAGTACTTC. This encodes CATSRDLARDEQYF.

CDR3 nucleotides: TGTGCCAGCAGTGAAGCCCTAGCGCTACAAGAGACCCAGTACTTC. It codes for CASSEALALQETQYF. This chain uses TRBV2 with TRBJ2-5; D might be TRBD2 (6 bases). Germline V gene lookup returns CDR1 SNHLY and CDR2 FYNNEI. V lost 0 bases, J lost 2 bases, and 10 bases lay in between. The CDR3 extends over 15 amino acids. The variable domain in full, with the rest retrieved from reference TRBV2 and TRBJ2-5, is EPEVTQTPSHQVTQMGQEVILRCVPISNHLYFYWYRQILGQKVEFLVSFYNNEISEKSEIFDDQFSVERPDGSNFTLKIRSTKLEDSAMYFCASSEALALQETQYFGPGTRLLVL.

Only a few counts were recorded for this clone. The sample has other DNA sequences that encode this CDR3 too. This chain joins TRBV7-2 and TRBJ1-2; D may be TRBD1 (5 bases). The V gene's germline CDR1 is SGHTA and CDR2 FQGNSA. V was clipped by 3 bases and J by 4 bases, with 6 bases between them. The CDR3 has 12 amino acids. The CDR3 DNA sequence: TGTGCCAGCAGCTTGGGGGGCTATGGCTACACCTTC. Translation gives CASSLGGYGYTF.

A note on this clone: The same CDR3 is also encoded by other DNA sequences in this sample. The gene calls are TRBV15 and TRBJ2-7; D might be TRBD1 (5 bases). The CDR3 runs to 13 residues. Germline V gene data show CDR1 as LNHNV and CDR2 as YYDKDF (reference sequence). Trimming pared 1 base from V and 2 bases from J, leaving 6 bases between. The chain's CDR3 is CATSRGQTYEQYF. As DNA, the CDR3 is TGTGCCACCAGCAGAGGACAGACCTACGAGCAGTACTTC.

V gene TRBV28 combines with J gene TRBJ2-7; TRBD1 matches at 8 bases. This CDR3 is 11 amino acids long. Trimming cost V 5 bases and J 9 bases; bases outside gene matches: 3. From germline, CDR1 is MDHEN and CDR2 SYDVKM. This CDR3 reads CASSQTGGQYF. The CDR3 DNA reads TGTGCCAGCAGTCAAACAGGGGGGCAGTACTTC.

The chain's CDR3 is CASSLGLQAGEQFF. The CDR3 nucleotides are TGTGCCAGCAGCTTGGGACTCCAGGCGGGAGAGCAGTTCTTC. The gene calls are TRBV5-5 and TRBJ2-1; D possibly corresponds to TRBD2 (6 bases). The CDR3 covers 14 residues. V gave up 0 bases and J gave up 10 bases, with 14 bases separating them. Germline V CDR1 and CDR2: SGHKS, YYEKEE (reference sequence).

The chain links TRBV5-1 to TRBJ2-1, with TRBD1 matching over 9 bases. CDR1 and CDR2 (germline): SGHRS, YFSETQ. J gave up 8 bases and V 0 bases, and 6 bases lay outside the gene matches. The CDR3 covers 15 residues. DNA of the CDR3: TGCGCCAGCAGCTTGGATACAGGGGGCGGGGATGAGCAGTTCTTC. It encodes CASSLDTGGGDEQFF.